This TCR beta chain was sequenced in a study of T cell repertoires in aging, cancer and after chemotherapy (dated by TCRdb to about 2019). In the study overall: Donors were distributed across six age groups ranging from 30 or younger to 70 or older, with at least three individuals included per group. The complete dataset included some 10 million TCR reads. In the solid tumor group, paired pre- and post-chemotherapy samples were obtained from brain tumor (glioblastoma) patients receiving temozolomide-based therapy. The cohort comprised 200 to 250 cancer patients, some 90 with hematological and around 120 with solid cancers, plus 95 healthy donors as a reference group. The study profiled peripheral blood TCR beta repertoires from healthy donors and cancer patients to examine immunoaging and T cell reconstitution after chemotherapy. Overall study results and their limits: Compared with age-matched healthy donors, untreated patients with hematological or solid cancers had significantly lower TCR diversity and higher clonality in blood. An increase in median generation probability over the chemotherapy interval was observed in both cancer cohorts, suggesting that the repertoire was reconstituted through rebound thymic output. It was noted by the authors that conclusions about immunological memory after chemotherapy cannot be drawn from the repertoire data. Declining TCR diversity with age in healthy donors was mainly explained by loss of richness; in cancer patients, loss of evenness also contributed.

Rearranged TRB sequences spanning V, D and J segments were amplified by multiplex touch-down PCR using a mixed TRB-A/B primer pool. Illumina adapters and sample indices were attached to the amplicons through two consecutive PCR reactions run with Phusion HS II polymerase. Amplicons were gel-purified with the NucleoSpin Gel and PCR Clean-up kit, then checked with Qubit and an Agilent 2100 Bioanalyzer. The libraries were sequenced on an Illumina MiSeq with 600-cycle, single-indexed, paired-end runs. Under the source paper's analysis protocol: TRB sequences were processed with MiXCR versions 2.12 and 3.0.5. A clone was defined as each unique CDR3 nucleotide sequence, and only productive sequences supported by at least two reads were kept. Repertoire metrics included Shannon diversity, evenness, clonality (one minus evenness), and alpha-parameterized diversity profiles from alpha 0 to 5. The IGoR algorithm was used to calculate generation probabilities for clones in the paired samples taken before and after chemotherapy. TCRdb reprocessed the public reads (quality trimming at Q25 with fastp, clone calling with MiXCR) and kept in-frame beta chains. Merged by CDR3 protein, the rows form single entries marked with the most common genes and DNA. None of the V and J calls come from the authors' own analysis; TCRdb made them. This sample holds fewer than 2,500 distinct CDR3 sequences; over 25% were observed only once. The biggest ten clones account for roughly 14% of the sample.

Instead of sorted cells or RNA, genomic DNA extracted from peripheral blood served as the source for amplifying TCR beta rearrangements. This clonotype is judged medium-sized (0.01 to 0.1%). It lacks a known antigen. No much larger clonotype is one base removed from it; base qualities were not supplied. The CDR3 numbers 17 residues from cysteine through phenylalanine. The DNA shown is the 51-base CDR3, in frame from base 1. The V end gives up 11 bases and the J end 2 bases, leaving 18 bases in the junction not matched to a gene. CDR1 and CDR2, looked up from the germline V gene (reference sequence), are LNHNV and YYDKDF.

The TCR comes from a human donor with a solid tumor. Sequences were obtained from blood. The receptor chain draws on TRBV15 and TRBJ1-5; TRBD1 lines up with 7 middle nucleotides. The bases read TGTGCCGCCTCCCCGGGACAGACTTCAGGGGGCAATCAGCCCCAGCATTTT. It is translated as CAASPGQTSGGNQPQHF.